The clone carrying this T cell receptor beta chain was recorded many times. Researchers took RNA transcripts and amplified the TCR beta CDR3 regions from them. First-round RT-PCR targeting the TCR CDR3 was performed with the HTBI primer set. MiXCR was run by TCRdb on the multiplex PCR reads, yielding one entry per CDR3 protein. This table holds approximately 400,000 distinct CDR3 sequences, about 15% found once. This sample was included in a study of T cells in Graves' hyperthyroidism and ophthalmopathy. The germline V gene encodes CDR1 LGHDT and CDR2 YNNKEL (reference sequence). The ends were cut back, 5 bases at V and 0 bases at J, with 11 bases in the middle. The CDR3 spans 15 residues.

V gene TRBV3-1 combines with J gene TRBJ2-1; TRBD1 or TRBD2 may be the D gene (5 bases each). The sequenced material came from blood. The sequence was obtained from a woman under 40 with Graves' hyperthyroidism. CDR3 coding DNA: TGTGCCAGCAGCTTGGGACGACCCTCCTACAATGAGCAGTTCTTC. This gives the protein CASSLGRPSYNEQFF.